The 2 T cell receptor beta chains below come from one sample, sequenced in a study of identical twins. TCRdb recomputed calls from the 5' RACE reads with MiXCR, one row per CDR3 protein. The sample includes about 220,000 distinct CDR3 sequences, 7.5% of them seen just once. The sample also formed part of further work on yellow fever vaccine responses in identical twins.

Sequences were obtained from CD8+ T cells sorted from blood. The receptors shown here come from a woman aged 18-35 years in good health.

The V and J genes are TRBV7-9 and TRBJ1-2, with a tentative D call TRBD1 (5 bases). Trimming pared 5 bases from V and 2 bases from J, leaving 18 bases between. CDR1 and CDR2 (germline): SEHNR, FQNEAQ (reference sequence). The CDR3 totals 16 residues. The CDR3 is CASSTIKGLANYGYTF. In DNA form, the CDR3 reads TGTGCCAGCAGCACCATAAAGGGACTCGCGAACTATGGCTACACCTTC.

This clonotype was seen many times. CDR3 nucleotide sequence: TGCGCCAGCAGTATAGCGGGACATGCCTACAATGAGCAGTTCTTC. Its translation is CASSIAGHAYNEQFF. The V call is TRBV10-1, the J call TRBJ2-1, with 8 bases identical to TRBD2. Germline V CDR1 and CDR2: WNHNN, SYGVQD (reference sequence). The CDR3 consists of 15 residues. V lost 5 bases and J lost 2; bases outside the gene matches: 5.